Listed below are T cell receptor beta chains from one sample, sequenced in a study of blood T cells in healthy people across ages. TCRdb reprocessed the 5' RACE reads via MiXCR and lists one record per CDR3 protein. The data contain hundreds of thousands of distinct CDR3 sequences, 29% of them seen just once; the ten biggest clones take up 17%. The sequenced sample consisted of blood. The receptors originated from a woman at least 80 years old in good health. Each CDR3 is given with its conserved first and last residue. Fields, in order: J gene, D gene, clone size, V gene, CDR3 DNA, CDR3 protein. D genes are given only for firm matches. Only some rows state a clone size, as once, few, many or a class for expanded clones.

TRBJ1-4	TRBD1	few	TRBV6-2/TRBV6-3	TGTGCCAGCAGTTACCGGGACAGAACAACTAATGAAAAACTGTTTTTT	CASSYRDRTTNEKLFF
TRBJ2-7	NA	many	TRBV3-1	TGTGCCAGCAGCCAAGTCCGGGGAACGACCTACGAGCAGTACTTC	CASSQVRGTTYEQYF
TRBJ2-7	NA	NA	TRBV27	TGTGCCAGCAGTCCCTTCGGGTCAAACAATGAGCAGTACTTC	CASSPFGSNNEQYF
TRBJ2-7	NA	NA	TRBV10-3	TGTGCCATCAGTGAGTTTCAGGCCGGCTACGAGCAGTACTTC	CAISEFQAGYEQYF
TRBJ2-7	NA	NA	TRBV30	TGTGCCTGGACCGCAGGGGGGGGTCGGTCCGAGCAGTACTTC	CAWTAGGGRSEQYF
TRBJ2-7	TRBD1	many	TRBV30	TGTGCCTGGAGTGTAAACAGGGGAGTATACGAGCAGTACTTC	CAWSVNRGVYEQYF
TRBJ2-7	TRBD2	NA	TRBV20-1	TGCAGTGCCCCAGATAGGAGGCTAGCGGGAGGGCGGAATGAGCAGTACTTC	CSAPDRRLAGGRNEQYF
TRBJ1-3	NA	NA	TRBV7-2	TGTGCCAGCAGCCGGGACGGCCTTGAGGGAAACACCATATATTTT	CASSRDGLEGNTIYF
TRBJ2-3	TRBD2	many	TRBV9	TGTGCCAGCAGCGTAGCCCTAGCGGGGGGTACAGATACGCAGTATTTT	CASSVALAGGTDTQYF
TRBJ2-7	NA	NA	TRBV21-1	TGTGCCAGCTCCCCCCATCCGAACTACGAGCAGTACTTC	CASSPHPNYEQYF
TRBJ2-5	TRBD1	NA	TRBV20-1	TGCAGTGCCCCGGACAGGGTTCAACAAGAGACCCAGTACTTC	CSAPDRVQQETQYF
TRBJ2-2	NA	NA	TRBV20-1	TGCAGTGCTAGAGAGAGGCCCGGGGACCACACCGGGGAGCTGTTTTTT	CSARERPGDHTGELFF
TRBJ1-1	NA	NA	TRBV7-9	TGTGCCAGCAGCTCCTCCGGGACATCAGGAGCTTTCTTT	CASSSSGTSGAFF
TRBJ2-5	NA	NA	TRBV6-6	TGTGCCAGCAGCGTCGGCTACAATGAGCAGTACTTC	CASSVGYNEQYF
TRBJ2-1	TRBD1	many	TRBV6-1	TGTGCCAGCATTGGGACAGGGACCAATGAGCAGTTCTTC	CASIGTGTNEQFF
TRBJ2-1	TRBD2	NA	TRBV20-1	TGCAGTGCCTGGCGGGAGGGCCAGTTCTTC	CSAWREGQFF
TRBJ2-5	NA	many	TRBV18	TGTGCCAGCTCATCGGCGGGTAGGGAGACCCAGTACTTC	CASSSAGRETQYF
TRBJ2-5	NA	NA	TRBV14	TGTGCCGGCAGCCAAGAGGCGGGGCCGTGGGAGACCCAGTACTTC	CAGSQEAGPWETQYF
TRBJ2-7	TRBD2	many	TRBV9	TGTGCCAGCAGCGTAGTGGGAGGGACCGAGCAGTACTTC	CASSVVGGTEQYF
TRBJ2-7	NA	NA	TRBV3-1	TGTGCCAGCACCCCAAGCGGCGCAGCGAGCTCCTACGAGCAGTACTTC	CASTPSGAASSYEQYF
TRBJ1-2	NA	many	TRBV7-6	TGTGCCAGCAGCTTAGAGAGCAGTGCTGGCTATGGCTACACCTTC	CASSLESSAGYGYTF
TRBJ2-7	NA	NA	TRBV5-1	TGCGCCAGCAGCATCGGGTCTCGGGAGCAGTACTTC	CASSIGSREQYF
TRBJ2-6	NA	many	TRBV5-1	TGCGCCAGCACCCTACTAAATTCTGGGGCCAACGTCCTGACTTTC	CASTLLNSGANVLTF
TRBJ2-5	NA	many	TRBV28	TGTGCCAGCAGTTTCTCGAGGCGGGGTTTGGAGACCCAGTACTTC	CASSFSRRGLETQYF
TRBJ1-1	NA	NA	TRBV20-1	TGCAGTGCTAGCAGAAGGGGCGCGAGGACTGAAGCTTTCTTT	CSASRRGARTEAFF
TRBJ2-3	NA	many	TRBV5-1	TGCGCCAGCTGTAAAGGGGGGGGCACAGATACGCAGTATTTT	CASCKGGGTDTQYF